This TCR beta chain was sequenced during a study of T cell changes during pregnancy in multiple sclerosis. This CDR3 is 14 amino acids long. Germline values: CDR1 LNHDA, CDR2 SQIVND (reference sequence). V lost 6 bases to trimming and J lost 1 base, with 12 bases between them. Libraries were prepared by immunoSEQ multiplex PCR; TCRdb keeps only in-frame clonotypes and omits some of them. The sample lists tens of thousands of clones, over 80% occurring once. The source of this sequence is a female donor with multiple sclerosis, enrolled in a pregnancy study. The chain employs TRBV19 and TRBJ1-1, with D perhaps matching TRBD1 (6 bases). The specimen was CD4+ T cells from peripheral blood mononuclear cells, collected in the second trimester of pregnancy. The CDR3 DNA is TGTGCCAGTAGGCCAACAGGGTCGAACACTGAAGCTTTCTTT. Translation: CASRPTGSNTEAFF.